The text below deals with one T cell receptor (beta chain). Its antigen is not identified. Only in-frame clones appear in the TCRdb table, and some are missing; sequencing was by immunoSEQ multiplex PCR. The sample consists of around 450,000 clones, 80% to 90% of them appearing once. These data are taken from a study of Ad26.COV2.S vaccination and SARS-CoV-2 variants. Study results and limitations: Higher spike-specific TCR breadth was found in vaccine recipients than in placebo recipients. CD8+ and CD4+ T cells specific for spike reportedly responded with substantial breadth after vaccination.

Noted treatment: some 20 received Ad26.COV2.S at low or high dose, single or two shots; about 5 received placebo; per-sample allocation not given. Sampling occurred on day 63 after the first vaccine or placebo injection. This TCR was recovered from a person aged 18-60 years who received the Ad26.COV2.S COVID-19 vaccine or a placebo. This sample comprised peripheral blood, obtained in a trial of Ad26.COV2.S vaccine versus placebo.

The DNA of the CDR3 is TGTGCCACCAGCAGAGAATGGAGGGGGGGTGAAAAACTGTTTTTT. Amino acid sequence: CATSREWRGGEKLFF. V and J are TRBV15 and TRBJ1-4, with D perhaps TRBD1 (6 bases). There are 15 residues in the CDR3. Between the trimmed V and J ends, which lost 0 bases and 7 bases, there was a span of 12 bases. The V gene's germline CDR1 is LNHNV and CDR2 YYDKDF (reference sequence).